One sample yielded the 14 T cell receptor beta chains listed below, sequenced in a study of shared clonotypes between healthy human individuals. The repertoire was sequenced with immunoSEQ multiplex PCR; TCRdb's copy has only in-frame clones and lacks some. The table shows roughly 1,500,000 clones, with 98% to 99% occurring only once. Sequencing input: naive CD4+ T cells sorted from blood. Subset defined: CD45RA+ positively selected. The receptors originated from a man aged 30 to 45 in good health.

This CDR3 reads CASSPSLRTFVTGELFF. CDR3 DNA: TGTGCCAGCTCACCAAGTTTACGGACCTTTGTTACCGGGGAGCTGTTTTTT. This chain uses TRBV18 with TRBJ2-2, with no clear D. The V gene's germline CDR1 is KGHSH and CDR2 LQKENI. The CDR3 is made up of 17 amino acids. Trimming took 2 bases from V and 5 from J, leaving 18 bases between them.

The V call is TRBV5-1, the J call TRBJ2-7; D is uncertain. Per the germline V gene, CDR1 is SGHRS and CDR2 is YFSETQ. CDR3 length: 17 amino acids. V shed 1 base and J shed 1 base, with 18 bases lying between them. CDR3 DNA: TGCGCCAGCAGCTTGAGTGGTCAGGAAGTTTTTTCCTACGAGCAGTACTTC. Its translation: CASSLSGQEVFSYEQYF.

The chain is built from TRBV15 and TRBJ1-4; D not resolved. Germline CDR1 LNHNV, CDR2 YYDKDF (reference sequence). The CDR3 has 13 residues. Trimming left V 0 bases short and J 7 bases short, with 6 bases between. CDR3 sequence (DNA): TGTGCCACCAGCAGAGATTCGGGTGAAAAACTGTTTTTT. Its protein is CATSRDSGEKLFF.

This sequence joins TRBV30 and TRBJ1-1, with a tentative D call TRBD1 (5 bases). V lost 5 bases to trimming and J lost 0 bases, with 22 bases between them. Germline loops: CDR1 GTSNPN, CDR2 SVGIG (reference sequence). This CDR3 contains 17 residues. Here the CDR3 DNA reads TGTGCCTGGGCACTAAACCTGGTGGCAGGGATGAACACTGAAGCTTTCTTT. Amino acids: CAWALNLVAGMNTEAFF.

The chain joins TRBV27 to TRBJ2-7; perhaps TRBD1 as D (5 bases). The CDR3 covers 12 residues. Germline-derived CDR1 and CDR2 are MNHEY and SMNVEV (reference sequence). The V gene lost 8 bases and the J gene lost 3 bases, with 11 bases spanning the gap. CDR3 sequence: CASRDSFYEQYF. CDR3 DNA: TGTGCCAGCCGAGACAGCTTCTACGAGCAGTACTTC.

Only one count was recorded for this clone. The J gene is TRBJ2-7, the V gene TRBV18; no clear D gene. This CDR3 contains 13 residues. V shed 3 bases and J shed 5 bases, with 11 bases lying between them. CDR1 and CDR2 from the germline V gene are KGHSH and LQKENI. In nucleotides, the CDR3 is TGTGCCAGCTCACCGTCGGTAGAGGACGAGCAGTACTTC. Translation: CASSPSVEDEQYF.

V usage is TRBV5-6 and J usage is TRBJ2-1, with 8 bases matching TRBD2. Germline-derived CDR1 and CDR2 are SGHDT and YYEEEE. The CDR3 runs 12 residues. V was clipped by 8 bases and J by 4 bases; unmatched bases: 2. The CDR3 spells CASREGYNEQFF. The CDR3 DNA follows: TGTGCCAGTCGGGAGGGTTACAATGAGCAGTTCTTC. The full variable domain, rest sourced from reference TRBV5-6 and TRBJ2-1, is DAGVTQSPTHLIKTRGQQVTLRCSPKSGHDTVSWYQQALGQGPQFIFQYYEEEERQRGNFPDRFSGHQFPNYSSELNVNALLLGDSALYLCASREGYNEQFFGPGTRLTVL.

The rearrangement joins TRBV28 to TRBJ1-1; a weak D match, TRBD1 (5 bases). Germline V CDR1 and CDR2: MDHEN, SYDVKM. There are 14 residues in the CDR3. V was clipped by 5 bases and J by 4 bases, with 14 bases between them. This chain's CDR3 is CASSRDAASTEAFF. CDR3 sequence (DNA): TGTGCCAGCAGTCGGGACGCGGCAAGCACTGAAGCTTTCTTT.

This chain uses TRBV5-6 with TRBJ2-3; D tentatively fits TRBD1 or TRBD2 (5 bases each). V was pared by 3 bases and J by 1 base, with 9 bases between. Germline V gene lookup returns CDR1 SGHDT and CDR2 YYEEEE. This CDR3 has 14 residues. The CDR3 protein is CASSSGQGTDTQYF. CDR3 bases: TGTGCCAGCAGCTCGGGGCAGGGCACAGATACGCAGTATTTT.

In regard to this clone: The same CDR3 arises from other DNA sequences in this sample as well. V usage is TRBV9 and J usage is TRBJ2-1, with TRBD2 matching over 7 bases. V gave up 0 bases and J gave up 7 bases; unmatched junction bases: 4. The CDR3 contains 14 residues. Germline CDR1 reads SGDLS; CDR2 reads YYNGEE. CDR3 nucleotide sequence: TGTGCCAGCAGCGTAGGCGGGAGAGGGAATGAGCAGTTCTTC. Translating gives CASSVGGRGNEQFF.

This clone appeared a single time. The chain uses TRBV7-9 and TRBJ2-7; perhaps TRBD2 as D (6 bases). The V end was cut by 3 bases, the J end by 3 bases, with 15 bases between. The V gene's germline CDR1 is SEHNR and CDR2 FQNEAQ (reference sequence). This CDR3 region has 15 residues. CDR3 nucleotides: TGTGCCAGCAGCTTTCGGGGGTCCGGCATCTACGAGCAGTACTTC. This translates into CASSFRGSGIYEQYF.

The rearrangement links TRBV7-2 to TRBJ2-7; D ambiguous. With 1 base removed from V and 2 bases from J, the gap between germline ends came to 12 bases. Looked up from germline, CDR1 is SGHTA and CDR2 is FQGNSA. The CDR3 length is 15 residues. The CDR3 spells CASSLEPRPAYEQYF. The CDR3 DNA reads as TGTGCCAGCAGCTTAGAACCACGTCCAGCCTACGAGCAGTACTTC.

V usage is TRBV19 and J usage is TRBJ2-7; D is tentatively TRBD1 or TRBD2 (5 bases each). CDR1 is LNHDA, CDR2 SQIVND, per germline (reference sequence). V lost 3 bases to trimming and J lost 2 bases, with 14 bases between them. This CDR3 has 15 amino acids. The CDR3 DNA sequence: TGTGCCAGTAGTATGACGCGTGGGGGTACCTACGAGCAGTACTTC. This codes for CASSMTRGGTYEQYF.

The chain combines TRBV30 with TRBJ1-5; possible D gene TRBD1, 5 bases. Germline-derived CDR1 and CDR2 are GTSNPN and SVGIG (reference sequence). Trimming cost V 1 base and J 7 bases, with 17 bases left between them. There are 15 residues in the CDR3. The CDR3 coding sequence is TGTGCCTGGAGTGAGGGACTGCGGGGGTTGCAGCCCCAGCATTTT. Protein product: CAWSEGLRGLQPQHF. Based on the CDR3 plus reference TRBV30 and TRBJ1-5, the full variable domain is SQTIHQWPATLVQPVGSPLSLECTVEGTSNPNLYWYRQAAGRGLQLLFYSVGIGQISSEVPQNLSASRPQDRQFILSSKKLLLSDSGFYLCAWSEGLRGLQPQHFGDGTRLSIL.